The present TCR beta chain was sequenced within a study of T cell repertoires in cytomegalovirus infection. Study overall: Public signatures in TCR beta pointed to CMV infection and matching HLA type. Study-level findings and limits: Dominant in the ex vivo response were TCR beta clonotypes restricted by HLA-C and specific for CMV. Identification of carriers of CMV plus the relevant HLA was achieved through cumulative public TCR beta family frequency.

TCRdb processed the reads anew with MiXCR; each CDR3 protein has one entry. The sample has roughly 230,000 distinct CDR3 sequences, 17% seen once; the top ten hold roughly 45%. Regarding this clonotype: Its antigen is unidentified.

V lost 3 bases and J lost 7, with 15 bases in between. This CDR3 is built from 15 residues. The germline CDR1 and CDR2 sequences are SGHDN and FVKESK. The chain carries TRBV14 and TRBJ1-4, with D possibly TRBD1 on 5 matching bases. The sample was CD8+ T cells from PBMCs. This receptor was obtained from a human donor in good health (CMV status not recorded). Some clones in this sample may be carry-over from other donors' samples. CDR3 nucleotides: TGTGCCAGCAGCCAGGGCGACAGTGGCAGTGAAAAACTGTTTTTT. It is translated as CASSQGDSGSEKLFF.